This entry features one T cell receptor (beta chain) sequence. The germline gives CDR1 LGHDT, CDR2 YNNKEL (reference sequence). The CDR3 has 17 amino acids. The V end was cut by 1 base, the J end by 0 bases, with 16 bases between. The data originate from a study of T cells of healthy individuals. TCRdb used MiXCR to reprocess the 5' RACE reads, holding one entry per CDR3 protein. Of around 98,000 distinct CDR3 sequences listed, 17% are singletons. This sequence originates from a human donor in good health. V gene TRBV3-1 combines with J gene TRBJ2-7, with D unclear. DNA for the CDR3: TGTGCCAGCAGCCAAGTAACGGTCGGCAGAAACTCCTACGAGCAGTACTTC. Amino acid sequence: CASSQVTVGRNSYEQYF.